The 27 T cell receptor beta chains given below trace back to one sample, sequenced in a study of T cell repertoires in cytomegalovirus infection. One entry per CDR3 protein results from TCRdb running MiXCR on the reads. This table has some 200,000 distinct CDR3 sequences, roughly 9% appearing once. Material for sequencing was PBMCs. The receptors come from a human donor in good health (CMV status not recorded). Some clones in this sample may be carry-over from other donors' samples.

A few counts support this clonotype. The CDR3 bases are TGCAGTAATTCAGGGGCACTAGCCAAAAACATTCAGTACTTC. The encoded protein is CSNSGALAKNIQYF. The chain combines TRBV20-1 with TRBJ2-4; D is possibly TRBD1 (6 bases). The V gene's germline CDR1 is DFQATT and CDR2 SNEGSKA (reference sequence). Trimming left V 8 bases short and J 0 bases short, with 14 bases between. The CDR3 loop spans 14 amino acids.

This clonotype was observed many times. The chain joins TRBV7-8 to TRBJ2-1; TRBD2 matches 7 bases. CDR1 and CDR2 (germline): SGHVS, FQNEAQ. V lost 0 bases and J lost 8; bases outside the gene matches: 10. This CDR3 has 16 residues. The CDR3 protein is CASSLAVRSRGDEQFF. CDR3 sequence (DNA): TGTGCCAGCAGCTTAGCGGTCCGGAGCCGGGGGGATGAGCAGTTCTTC. Looking up the rest from reference TRBV7-8 and TRBJ2-1 gives the full variable domain: GAGVSQSPRYKVAKRGQDVALRCDPISGHVSLFWYQQALGQGPEFLTYFQNEAQLDKSGLPSDRFFAERPEGSVSTLKIQRTQQEDSAVYLCASSLAVRSRGDEQFFGPGTRLTVL.

This clonotype was observed a handful of times. This chain connects TRBV20-1 to TRBJ1-5; 7 nucleotides line up with TRBD1. Germline lookup yields CDR1 DFQATT and CDR2 SNEGSKA (reference sequence). This CDR3 contains 13 residues. Unmatched junction bases numbered 2, after V lost 4 bases and J lost 2 bases. The CDR3 protein is CSATGGGNQPQHF. The CDR3 region has the DNA TGCAGTGCTACAGGGGGAGGCAATCAGCCCCAGCATTTT.

This clonotype was seen ten or more times. J is TRBJ2-3 and V is TRBV7-2, with D unclear. The V end was cut by 0 bases, the J end by 5 bases, with 0 bases between. The length of the CDR3 is 11 residues. Germline CDR1 and CDR2: SGHTA and FQGNSA. Written as DNA, the CDR3 is TGTGCCAGCAGCTTAGCAGATACGCAGTATTTT. It codes for CASSLADTQYF.

This clonotype occurred many times. V is TRBV20-1 and J is TRBJ2-1; D is perhaps TRBD1 (5 bases). This CDR3 spans 16 amino acids. In germline, CDR1 is DFQATT, CDR2 SNEGSKA (reference sequence). Between the trimmed V and J ends, which lost 6 bases and 3 bases, there was a span of 21 bases. In DNA form, the CDR3 reads TGCAGTGCCAAATCTTTCTCGGAAGGGGACTACAATGAGCAGTTCTTC. As protein: CSAKSFSEGDYNEQFF.

This clonotype was recorded many times. This sequence joins TRBV7-2 and TRBJ1-1, with D uncertain. Germline CDR1 reads SGHTA; CDR2 reads FQGNSA. This CDR3 is built from 14 residues. V was clipped by 1 base and J by 1 base, with 7 bases between them. The CDR3 coding sequence is TGTGCCAGCAGCTTAGGTGCCGGGAACACTGAAGCTTTCTTT. It is translated as CASSLGAGNTEAFF.

The sample holds a few counts of this clonotype. V and J are TRBV20-1 and TRBJ2-3; D remains unclear. Trimming stripped 0 bases from V and 5 bases from J, with 6 bases between. Germline CDR1 reads DFQATT; CDR2 reads SNEGSKA (reference sequence). The CDR3 totals 12 residues. The CDR3 sequence is CSARDIRDTQYF. The CDR3 nucleotides are TGCAGTGCTAGAGATATCAGAGATACGCAGTATTTT.

In nucleotides, the CDR3 is TGCAGTGGGCCACAGGGGCCGGGCTATGGCTACACCTTC. The encoded protein is CSGPQGPGYGYTF. The V call is TRBV20-1, the J call TRBJ1-2; 7 bases agree with TRBD1. Losses at the gene ends were 7 bases for V and 4 bases for J; bases not matched to a gene: 9. CDR1 DFQATT and CDR2 SNEGSKA come from the germline V gene (reference sequence). This CDR3 contains 13 residues.

The V gene is TRBV7-8, the J gene TRBJ1-1; 8 bases line up with TRBD1. The CDR3 has 13 residues. V trimming: 3 bases; J trimming: 6 bases; junction bases outside the gene matches: 3. Germline CDR1 is SGHVS and CDR2 is FQNEAQ. The CDR3, as DNA: TGTGCCAGCAGCTTGAGGACAGGGCCTGAAGCTTTCTTT. As protein: CASSLRTGPEAFF.

V is TRBV29-1 and J is TRBJ1-1; the match to TRBD1 covers 7 bases. The CDR3 is made up of 16 amino acids. V shed 6 bases and J 0 bases; nucleotides not matched to a gene: 13. Germline CDR1 SQVTM, CDR2 ANQGSEA. Here the CDR3 DNA reads TGCAGCGTGGCTTCCTACTCGACAGGGATGAACACTGAAGCTTTCTTT. Protein: CSVASYSTGMNTEAFF.

The table lists this clonotype with many counts. V usage is TRBV7-8 and J usage is TRBJ1-1; 8 bases are shared with TRBD1. This CDR3 has 15 residues. Germline V lookup: CDR1 SGHVS, CDR2 FQNEAQ. Unmatched junction bases numbered 9, after V lost 5 bases and J lost 4 bases. CDR3 residues: CASSPRTGPSTEAFF. DNA of the CDR3: TGTGCCAGCAGCCCTCGGACAGGGCCGAGCACTGAAGCTTTCTTT. Combining the CDR3 with reference TRBV7-8 and TRBJ1-1 gives the whole variable domain GAGVSQSPRYKVAKRGQDVALRCDPISGHVSLFWYQQALGQGPEFLTYFQNEAQLDKSGLPSDRFFAERPEGSVSTLKIQRTQQEDSAVYLCASSPRTGPSTEAFFGQGTRLTVV.

This clonotype showed up just a few times. The CDR3 DNA is TGTGCCAGCAGCTCAAGAGCTGGGGGCTACGAGCAGTACTTC. Its protein product is CASSSRAGGYEQYF. The J gene is TRBJ2-7, the V gene TRBV11-2, with D perhaps being TRBD1 or TRBD2 (5 bases each). The CDR3 has 14 amino acids. With 4 bases removed from V and 3 bases from J, the gap between germline ends came to 13 bases. Germline V CDR1 and CDR2: SGHAT, FQNNGV.

The sample holds many counts of this clonotype. The genes are TRBV10-3 and TRBJ1-1; 7 bases are a match to TRBD1. Germline CDR1 ENHRY, CDR2 SYGVKD. CDR3 length: 12 residues. J lost 1 base, V lost 9 bases, and 2 bases had no gene match. The CDR3 here is CAIGDRNTEAFF. The CDR3 nucleotides are TGTGCCATAGGGGACAGGAACACTGAAGCTTTCTTT.

This clonotype was seen at least ten times. The chain is built from TRBV5-6 and TRBJ2-5; 7 positions agree with TRBD2. Germline-derived CDR1 and CDR2 are SGHDT and YYEEEE. The V and J ends lost 4 bases and 5 bases, in that order; junction bases with no gene match: 11. The CDR3 spans 15 residues. The CDR3 DNA is TGTGCCAGCAGCCACGGGGGAGCGGGGAGCGAGACCCAGTACTTC. The encoded protein is CASSHGGAGSETQYF.

There are a few counts of this clonotype. CDR3 DNA: TGTGCCAGCAGCTTTTATTCTAGACAGGGGGTCACTGAAGCTTTCTTT. Protein product: CASSFYSRQGVTEAFF. V is TRBV11-2 and J is TRBJ1-1; TRBD1 agrees at 9 bases. The CDR3 extends over 16 amino acids. Germline V CDR1 and CDR2: SGHAT, FQNNGV. The V and J ends lost 3 bases and 4 bases, in that order; junction bases with no gene match: 9.

In this sample, this clonotype turned up many times. The chain couples TRBV7-2 to TRBJ1-2, with 8 bases identical to TRBD1. Germline assignment: CDR1 SGHTA and CDR2 FQGNSA. Trimming took 1 base from V and 7 from J; bases not matched to a gene: 11. This CDR3 is built from 16 residues. The CDR3, as DNA: TGTGCCAGCAGCTTAGGCCCGCAGGGGGCAAGTGGTGGCTACACCTTC. It yields the protein CASSLGPQGASGGYTF.

This clonotype has ten or more counts. The CDR3 DNA reads TGTGCCAGCAGCTTACGAGATTCCAAACAAGCTTTCTTT. This sequence encodes CASSLRDSKQAFF. The chain couples TRBV7-2 to TRBJ1-1, with unresolved D. Germline V gene lookup returns CDR1 SGHTA and CDR2 FQGNSA. This CDR3 spans 13 amino acids. Trimming pared 2 bases from V and 9 bases from J, leaving 13 bases between.

This clonotype was observed many times. The chain joins TRBV7-2 to TRBJ1-1, with D maybe TRBD1 (6 bases). With 2 bases removed from V and 10 bases from J, the gap between germline ends came to 17 bases. The CDR3 loop spans 14 amino acids. Germline lookup yields CDR1 SGHTA and CDR2 FQGNSA. As DNA, the CDR3 is TGTGCCAGCAGCTTATACCGGGACACCCCCCCAGCTTTCTTT. It codes for CASSLYRDTPPAFF.

The chain recombines TRBV19 with TRBJ1-5; 7 bases are shared with TRBD1. The V and J ends lost 9 bases and 0 bases, in that order; junction bases with no gene match: 5. This CDR3 comprises 14 residues. Germline CDR1 LNHDA, CDR2 SQIVND (reference sequence). CDR3 coding DNA: TGTGCCAGCCGGACAGGCTATAGCAATCAGCCCCAGCATTTT. It specifies CASRTGYSNQPQHF.

This clonotype was found many times. This chain connects TRBV20-1 to TRBJ2-1; 13 nucleotides line up with TRBD2. This CDR3 is built from 13 residues. Germline V gives CDR1 DFQATT, CDR2 SNEGSKA (reference sequence). After removal of 5 bases from V and 9 bases from J, the junction contained 4 bases not matched to a gene. The CDR3 loop reads CSAPRTSGSEQFF. The CDR3 DNA is TGCAGTGCTCCGCGGACTAGCGGGAGTGAGCAGTTCTTC.

A word on this clonotype: One end of the junction fails to match germline, which may point to a read error. The chain links TRBV3-1 to TRBJ2-1; D is possibly TRBD1 (6 bases). CDR1 is LGHDT, CDR2 YNNKEL, per germline (reference sequence). CDR3 length equals 15 residues. The CDR3 bases are TGTGCCAGCAGCCAAGACAGGGGTAACTACAAAGAGCAGTTCTTC. Protein product: CASSQDRGNYKEQFF.

This clonotype was found many times. The CDR3 protein is CASSSSKGERGPSYEQYF. CDR3 nucleotide sequence: TGTGCCAGCAGCTCAAGTAAGGGAGAGCGGGGACCCTCCTACGAGCAGTACTTC. The chain links TRBV7-9 to TRBJ2-7; 7 nucleotides agree with TRBD2. With 4 bases clipped from V and 0 bases from J, the junction kept 15 bases outside the gene matches. Per germline, CDR1 SEHNR and CDR2 FQNEAQ (reference sequence). The CDR3 is made up of 18 amino acids. The variable domain in full, with the rest retrieved from reference TRBV7-9 and TRBJ2-7, is DTGVSQNPRHKITKRGQNVTFRCDPISEHNRLYWYRQTLGQGPEFLTYFQNEAQLEKSRLLSDRFSAERPKGSFSTLEIQRTEQGDSAMYLCASSSSKGERGPSYEQYFGPGTRLTVT.

This clonotype was counted many times. V usage is TRBV29-1 and J usage is TRBJ1-1; D uncertain. The CDR3 loop spans 12 amino acids. Trimming pared 4 bases from V and 5 bases from J, leaving 11 bases between. In germline, CDR1 is SQVTM, CDR2 ANQGSEA. The CDR3 region has the DNA TGCAGCGTTGGCGCCCGAGAGACTGAAGCTTTCTTT. It yields the protein CSVGARETEAFF. The whole variable domain, filled in from reference TRBV29-1 and TRBJ1-1, reads SAVISQKPSRDICQRGTSLTIQCQVDSQVTMMFWYRQQPGQSLTLIATANQGSEATYESGFVIDKFPISRPNLTFSTLTVSNMSPEDSSIYLCSVGARETEAFFGQGTRLTVV.

Comments on this clonotype: This may be a read error, as it is one base from a much larger clone. The V gene is TRBV10-3, the J gene TRBJ1-2; 7 bases align to TRBD1. Germline CDR1 reads ENHRY; CDR2 reads SYGVKD. This CDR3 has 13 residues. In nucleotides, the CDR3 is TGTGTCATCAGGATGGACAGGCTCTATGGCTACACCTTC. Amino acid sequence: CVIRMDRLYGYTF.

The sample holds many counts of this clonotype. The rearrangement joins TRBV28 to TRBJ2-7; no reliable D call. Deletions cut 3 bases from V and 3 bases from J, with 12 bases between. Per the germline V gene, CDR1 is MDHEN and CDR2 is SYDVKM. This CDR3 has 14 residues. CDR3 region: CASSLDGPYYEQYF. The CDR3 region has the DNA TGTGCCAGCAGTTTGGACGGACCTTACTACGAGCAGTACTTC.

This clonotype was observed at least ten times. As DNA, the CDR3 is TGTGCCAGCAGCAAATCTGGGACGGATCCCTACGAGCAGTACTTC. It encodes CASSKSGTDPYEQYF. This sequence joins TRBV7-9 and TRBJ2-7, with D possibly called TRBD1 or TRBD2 (5 bases each). V was shortened by 5 bases and J by 2 bases, with 16 bases between the two germline ends. CDR1 is SEHNR, CDR2 FQNEAQ, per germline (reference sequence). There are 15 residues in the CDR3.

This clonotype was observed at least ten times. The chain links TRBV20-1 to TRBJ1-6; D gene uncertain. Trimming shortened V by 3 bases and J by 0 bases, and 6 bases separated the two germline ends. Germline V CDR1 and CDR2: DFQATT, SNEGSKA (reference sequence). The CDR3 has 14 residues. The chain's CDR3 is CSARQSSYNSPLHF. CDR3 nucleotide sequence: TGCAGTGCTAGGCAGAGCTCCTATAATTCACCCCTCCACTTT.